The clone carrying this T cell receptor (beta chain) appeared a few times. Antigen unknown. This entry belongs to a study of PD-L1 blockade in urothelial cancer. The time point here: pretreatment peripheral blood. Whole-study results and caveats: Durable-benefit patients showed greater tumor-associated blood clone expansion at 3 weeks.

The investigators introduced synthetic TCR analog templates into each PCR as spikes. Sequencing was performed with immunoSEQ multiplex PCR; in TCRdb, only in-frame clones are kept and a portion is missing. This table holds tens of thousands of clones, around 86% found once. Here the sequenced sample was PBMCs, taken around atezolizumab (anti-PD-L1) treatment. The sequence was collected from a man aged 45-65 years with urothelial cancer.

CDR3 DNA sequence: TGTGCCAGCAGCCCTGACCCCGGAGGGTACACTGAAGCTTTCTTT. It translates to CASSPDPGGYTEAFF. The V call is TRBV7-3, the J call TRBJ1-1, with D uncertain. The germline V gene encodes CDR1 SGHTA and CDR2 FQGTGA. The CDR3 totals 15 residues. Trimming cost V 5 bases and J 3 bases, with 16 bases left between them.